This T cell receptor beta chain was observed in a study of molecular identifiers for immune sequencing clone quantification (dated by TCRdb to 2017 to 2018). Broadly, across the study: For a replicate experiment, RNA from roughly 18,000 or 92,000 naive CD8 T cells was divided into five aliquots, of which four were sequenced. CD8 T cells were used in a methods study to benchmark molecular-identifier clustering-based TCR repertoire sequencing (MIDCIRS) and TCR RNA copy counting.

The method was PCR. Data came from a NextSeq 500. Preparation of bulk TCR libraries followed a previously described approach, with the TCR primers listed in Table S5. Total RNA was purified with the Qiagen AllPrep DNA/RNA kit. Before analysis, reads from multiple sequencing runs of one library were combined. Per the source publication's procedure: Reads were retained only if the reads had an exact TCR constant sequence, and the retained reads were trimmed to 150 nt and grouped according to their 12-nt molecular barcodes. Reads in each barcode group were sub-clustered using a 15% Levenshtein threshold, and a quality-weighted consensus sequence was built for each RNA molecule. Non-functional sequences were filtered out, along with any lower-count sequence sitting one edit away from another sequence. On the basis of fitting two negative binomial distributions, barcode sub-clusters with fewer than 20% of the maximum read count were discarded. TCRdb itself trimmed the public reads at Q25 with fastp, ran MiXCR and retained productive beta chains. A single entry per CDR3 protein holds the most common genes and DNA from its merged rows. These V and J calls derive from TCRdb rather than the authors' analysis. A total of around 470,000 distinct CDR3 sequences appear in this sample, 25% of them only once. Together, the top ten hold under 0.85% of the sample.

On the study overall, not on this receptor specifically: A single cell's worth of spiked-in Jurkat TCR RNA was reported detectable even among 750,000 to 1,000,000 naive CD8 T cells. The naive libraries included spiked-in Jurkat TCR RNA (roughly 9 copies' worth), and this RNA is not part of the donor repertoire. Modeling gave around 3.3 recovered TCR RNA copies per cell versus approximately 9 by digital PCR, implying 25% to 30% capture efficiency. When barcode sub-clustering was left out, chimeric consensus sequences inflated TCR diversity, with chimeras reaching as high as 47%. Clones above 20 RNA copies held over 99% of molecules in CMV-specific effector cells but under 1% in naive cells. Identical TCR molecules sharing a barcode could cause highly expanded clone sizes to be underestimated.

Turning to this clonotype: Its antigen remains undetermined. No base qualities exist here, and no much larger clone lies one base off it.

Libraries of naive CD8 T cells were generated from roughly 21,000 to 960,000 sorted cells, with 10%, 30% or 50% of the purified RNA used. Naive CD8 T cells were FACS-sorted as CD8+CD4-CCR7+CD45RA+ on a BD FACSAria II into RLT Plus buffer. To test detection sensitivity, Jurkat RNA equal to ten TCR copies was added to samples of about 20,000-1,000,000 naive CD8 T cells. Enrichment of CD8 T cells was performed with RosetteSep CD8+ T Cell Enrichment Cocktail and Ficoll-Paque, after which ACK red cell lysis was carried out. The origin of this receptor is a human donor in good health. Some libraries in this study had Jurkat cell RNA spiked in. Sequencing input: naive CD8+ T cells from blood, with Jurkat cell RNA spiked in. The cell subset or site label, as the study defines it: FACS-sorted CD8+CD4-CCR7+CD45RA+ naive T cells.

The DNA is TGTGCAAGTCGCCTCAGTAGGGAGCAGTACTTC. Protein translation: CASRLSREQYF. Recombination connected TRBV12-2 to TRBJ2-7. TRBV12-2 represents a pseudogene. The CDR3 measures 11 amino acids from cysteine to phenylalanine. The entry retains the CDR3 DNA only, 33 bases that are in frame from base 1.